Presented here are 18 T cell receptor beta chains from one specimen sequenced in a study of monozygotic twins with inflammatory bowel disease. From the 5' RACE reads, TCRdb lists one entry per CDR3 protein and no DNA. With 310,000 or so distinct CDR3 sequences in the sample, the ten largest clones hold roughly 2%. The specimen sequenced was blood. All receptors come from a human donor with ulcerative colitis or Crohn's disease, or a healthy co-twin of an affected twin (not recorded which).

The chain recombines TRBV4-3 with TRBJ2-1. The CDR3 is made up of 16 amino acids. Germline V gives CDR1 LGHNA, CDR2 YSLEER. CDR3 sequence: CASSQDDAASYNEQFF.

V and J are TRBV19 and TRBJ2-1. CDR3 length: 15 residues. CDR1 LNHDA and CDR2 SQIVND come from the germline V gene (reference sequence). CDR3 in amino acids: CASQSNGDFYNEQFF.

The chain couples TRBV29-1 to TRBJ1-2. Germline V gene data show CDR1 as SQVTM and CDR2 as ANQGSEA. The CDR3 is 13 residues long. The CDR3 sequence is CSVEAGAAYGYTF.

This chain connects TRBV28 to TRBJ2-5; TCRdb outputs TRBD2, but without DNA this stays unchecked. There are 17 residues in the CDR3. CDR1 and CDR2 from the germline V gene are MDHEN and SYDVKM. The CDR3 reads CASSIKTGIYSKETQYF. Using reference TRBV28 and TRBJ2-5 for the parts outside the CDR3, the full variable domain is DVKVTQSSRYLVKRTGEKVFLECVQDMDHENMFWYRQDPGLGLRLIYFSYDVKMKEKGDIPEGYSVSREKKERFSLILESASTNQTSMYLCASSIKTGIYSKETQYFGPGTRLLVL.

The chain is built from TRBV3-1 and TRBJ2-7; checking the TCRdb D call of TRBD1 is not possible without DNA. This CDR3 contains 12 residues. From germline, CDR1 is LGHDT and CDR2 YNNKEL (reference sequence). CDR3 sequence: CASSVDTYEQYF.

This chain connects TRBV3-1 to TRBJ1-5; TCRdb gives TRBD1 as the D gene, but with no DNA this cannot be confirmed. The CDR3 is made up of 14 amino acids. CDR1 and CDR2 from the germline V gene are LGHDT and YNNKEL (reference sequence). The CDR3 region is CASSQAGGNQPQHF.

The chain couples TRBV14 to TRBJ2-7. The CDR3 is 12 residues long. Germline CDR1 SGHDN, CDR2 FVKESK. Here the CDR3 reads CASSQETFLQYF.

This CDR3 reads CASSRILGGGGQNTEAFF. The J gene is TRBJ1-1, the V gene TRBV28; absent DNA, TCRdb's TRBD1 call cannot be checked. The V gene's germline CDR1 is MDHEN and CDR2 SYDVKM. The CDR3 sequence is 18 residues long. The full variable domain, its missing parts supplied by reference TRBV28 and TRBJ1-1, is DVKVTQSSRYLVKRTGEKVFLECVQDMDHENMFWYRQDPGLGLRLIYFSYDVKMKEKGDIPEGYSVSREKKERFSLILESASTNQTSMYLCASSRILGGGGQNTEAFFGQGTRLTVV.

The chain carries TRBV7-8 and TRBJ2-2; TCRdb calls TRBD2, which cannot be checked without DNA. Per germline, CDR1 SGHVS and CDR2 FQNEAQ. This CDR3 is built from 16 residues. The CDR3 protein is CASSLVAGGVTGELFF.

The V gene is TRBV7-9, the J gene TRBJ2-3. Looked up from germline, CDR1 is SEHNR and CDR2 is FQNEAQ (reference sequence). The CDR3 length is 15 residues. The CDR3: CASSLNLADTDTQYF. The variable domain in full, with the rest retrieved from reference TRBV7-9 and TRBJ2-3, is DTGVSQNPRHKITKRGQNVTFRCDPISEHNRLYWYRQTLGQGPEFLTYFQNEAQLEKSRLLSDRFSAERPKGSFSTLEIQRTEQGDSAMYLCASSLNLADTDTQYFGPGTRLTVL.

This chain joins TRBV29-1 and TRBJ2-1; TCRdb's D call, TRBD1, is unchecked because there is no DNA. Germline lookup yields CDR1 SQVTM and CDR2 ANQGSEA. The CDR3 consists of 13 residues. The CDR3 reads CSVVVGAGNEQFF.

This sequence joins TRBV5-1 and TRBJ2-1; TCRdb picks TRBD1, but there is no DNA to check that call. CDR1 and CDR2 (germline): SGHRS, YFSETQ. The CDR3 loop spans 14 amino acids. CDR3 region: CASSEGQGHNEQFF. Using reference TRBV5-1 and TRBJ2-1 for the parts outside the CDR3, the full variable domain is KAGVTQTPRYLIKTRGQQVTLSCSPISGHRSVSWYQQTPGQGLQFLFEYFSETQRNKGNFPGRFSGRQFSNSRSEMNVSTLELGDSALYLCASSEGQGHNEQFFGPGTRLTVL.

The chain's CDR3 is CASSPLQGNYGYTF. The rearrangement joins TRBV3-1 to TRBJ1-2; TCRdb indicates TRBD1, and absent DNA this call remains unverified. CDR1 is LGHDT, CDR2 YNNKEL, per germline (reference sequence). The CDR3 sequence is 14 residues long. Together with reference TRBV3-1 and TRBJ1-2, the CDR3 gives the full variable domain: DTAVSQTPKYLVTQMGNDKSIKCEQNLGHDTMYWYKQDSKKFLKIMFSYNNKELIINETVPNRFSPKSPDKAHLNLHINSLELGDSAVYFCASSPLQGNYGYTFGSGTRLTVV.

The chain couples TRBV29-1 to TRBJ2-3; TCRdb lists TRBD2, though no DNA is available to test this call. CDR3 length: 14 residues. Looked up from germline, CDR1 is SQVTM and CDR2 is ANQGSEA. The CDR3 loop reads CSVIAGVRTDTQYF.

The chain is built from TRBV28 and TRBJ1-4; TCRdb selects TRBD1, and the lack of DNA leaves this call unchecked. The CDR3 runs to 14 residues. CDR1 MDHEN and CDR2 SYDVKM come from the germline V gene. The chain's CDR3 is CASSSGGANEKLFF.

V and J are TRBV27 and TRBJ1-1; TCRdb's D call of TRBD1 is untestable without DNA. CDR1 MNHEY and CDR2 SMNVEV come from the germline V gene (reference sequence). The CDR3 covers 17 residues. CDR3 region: CASSSTRVGPAFSEAFF.

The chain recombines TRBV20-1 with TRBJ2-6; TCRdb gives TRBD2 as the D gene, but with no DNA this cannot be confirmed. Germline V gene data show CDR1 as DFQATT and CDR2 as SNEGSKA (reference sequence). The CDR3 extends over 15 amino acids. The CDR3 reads CSARRAGYGANVLTF.

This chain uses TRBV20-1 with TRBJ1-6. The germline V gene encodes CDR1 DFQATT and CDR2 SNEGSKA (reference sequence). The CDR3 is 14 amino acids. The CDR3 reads CSARGGYQLTPLHF.